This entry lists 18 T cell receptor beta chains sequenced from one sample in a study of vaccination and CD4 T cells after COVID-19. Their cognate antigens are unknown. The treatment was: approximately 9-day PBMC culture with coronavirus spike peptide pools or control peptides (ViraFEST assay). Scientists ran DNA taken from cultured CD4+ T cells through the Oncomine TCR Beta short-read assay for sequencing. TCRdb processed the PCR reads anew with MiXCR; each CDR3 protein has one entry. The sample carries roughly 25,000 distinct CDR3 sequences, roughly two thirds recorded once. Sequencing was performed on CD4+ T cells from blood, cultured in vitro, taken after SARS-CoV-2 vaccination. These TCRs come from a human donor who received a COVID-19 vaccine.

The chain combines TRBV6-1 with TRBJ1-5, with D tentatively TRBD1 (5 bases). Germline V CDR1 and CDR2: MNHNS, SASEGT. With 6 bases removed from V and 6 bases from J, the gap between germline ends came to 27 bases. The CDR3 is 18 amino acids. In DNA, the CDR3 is TGTGCCAGCAGGAGCCCCGATATGAGGCAGGGCATCGGTCAGCCCCAGCATTTT. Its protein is CASRSPDMRQGIGQPQHF.

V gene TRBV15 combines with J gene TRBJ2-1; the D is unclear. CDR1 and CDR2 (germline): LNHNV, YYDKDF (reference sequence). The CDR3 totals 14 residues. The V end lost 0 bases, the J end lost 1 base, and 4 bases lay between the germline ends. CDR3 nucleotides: TGTGCCACCAGCAGAGAGGGGTCCTACAATGAGCAGTTCTTC. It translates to CATSREGSYNEQFF. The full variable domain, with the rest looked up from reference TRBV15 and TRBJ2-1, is DAMVIQNPRYQVTQFGKPVTLSCSQTLNHNVMYWYQQKSSQAPKLLFHYYDKDFNNEADTPDNFQSRRPNTSFCFLDIRSPGLGDTAMYLCATSREGSYNEQFFGPGTRLTVL.

The CDR3 protein is CASSGQRDTPRGYTF. CDR3 nucleotide sequence: TGTGCCAGCAGTGGTCAAAGGGACACCCCGAGGGGCTACACCTTC. The V call is TRBV2, the J call TRBJ1-2; TRBD1 is a possible D gene (6 bases). In germline, CDR1 is SNHLY, CDR2 FYNNEI. V dropped 4 bases and J dropped 8 bases, with 20 bases sitting between them. The CDR3 is 15 amino acids.

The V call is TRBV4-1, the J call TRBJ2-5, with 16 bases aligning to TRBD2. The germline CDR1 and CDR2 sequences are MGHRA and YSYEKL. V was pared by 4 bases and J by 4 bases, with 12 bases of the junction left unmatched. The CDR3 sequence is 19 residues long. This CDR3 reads CASSLQGTSGGAARETQYF. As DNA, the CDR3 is TGCGCCAGCAGCCTCCAAGGGACTAGCGGGGGGGCCGCTCGAGAGACCCAGTACTTC.

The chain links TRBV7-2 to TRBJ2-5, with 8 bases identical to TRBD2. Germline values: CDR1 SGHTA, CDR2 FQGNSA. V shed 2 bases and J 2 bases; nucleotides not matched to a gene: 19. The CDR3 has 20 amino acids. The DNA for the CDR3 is TGTGCCAGCAGCTTACAAACCACTATAGAGCGGGGGAGCGGACAAGAGACCCAGTACTTC. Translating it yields CASSLQTTIERGSGQETQYF.

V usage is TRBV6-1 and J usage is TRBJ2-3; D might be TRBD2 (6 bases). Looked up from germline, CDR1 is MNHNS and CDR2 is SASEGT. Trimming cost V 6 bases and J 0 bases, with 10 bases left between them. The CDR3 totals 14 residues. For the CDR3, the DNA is TGTGCCAGCAGGGACTACTCAAGCACAGATACGCAGTATTTT. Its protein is CASRDYSSTDTQYF.

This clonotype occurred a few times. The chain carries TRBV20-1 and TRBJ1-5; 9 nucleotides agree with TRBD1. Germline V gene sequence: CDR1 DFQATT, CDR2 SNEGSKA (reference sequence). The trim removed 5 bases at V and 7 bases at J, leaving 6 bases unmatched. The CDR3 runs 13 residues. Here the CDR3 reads CSAWTGVGQPQHF. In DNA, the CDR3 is TGCAGTGCTTGGACAGGGGTGGGCCAGCCCCAGCATTTT.

The CDR3 nucleotides read TGTGCCAGCAGTGTGGTAAGCCGGGGCAGCAATCAGCCCCAGCATTTT. Translation: CASSVVSRGSNQPQHF. This chain links TRBV6-1 with TRBJ1-5, with D tentatively TRBD1 (5 bases). Trimming took off 4 bases at V and 1 base at J, with 14 bases between the two ends. Germline V CDR1 and CDR2: MNHNS, SASEGT. The CDR3 runs 16 residues.

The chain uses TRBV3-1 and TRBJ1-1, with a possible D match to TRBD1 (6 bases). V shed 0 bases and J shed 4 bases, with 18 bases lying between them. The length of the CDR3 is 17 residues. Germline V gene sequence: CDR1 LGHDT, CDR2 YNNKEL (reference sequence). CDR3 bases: TGTGCCAGCAGCCAAGAAGCGCCAGGGGCCCCCGGCACTGAAGCTTTCTTT. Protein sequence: CASSQEAPGAPGTEAFF.

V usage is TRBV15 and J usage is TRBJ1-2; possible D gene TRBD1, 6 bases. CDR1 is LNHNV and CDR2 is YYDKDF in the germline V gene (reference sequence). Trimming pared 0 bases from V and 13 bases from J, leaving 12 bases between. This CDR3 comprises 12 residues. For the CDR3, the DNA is TGTGCCACCAGCAGAGATAAGGGACACGGCACCTTC. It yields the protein CATSRDKGHGTF.

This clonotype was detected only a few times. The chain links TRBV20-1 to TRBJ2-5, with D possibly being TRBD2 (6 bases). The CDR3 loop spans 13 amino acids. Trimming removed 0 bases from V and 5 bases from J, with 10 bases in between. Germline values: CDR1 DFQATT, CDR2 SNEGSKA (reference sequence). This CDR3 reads CSARDEGRETQYF. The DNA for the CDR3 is TGCAGTGCTAGAGATGAAGGGAGGGAGACCCAGTACTTC.

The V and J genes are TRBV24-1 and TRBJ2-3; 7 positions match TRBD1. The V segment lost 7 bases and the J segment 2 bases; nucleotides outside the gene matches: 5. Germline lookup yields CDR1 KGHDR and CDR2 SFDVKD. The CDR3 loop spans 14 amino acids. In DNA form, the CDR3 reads TGTGCCACCAGCCAGACAGGGCTCACAGATACGCAGTATTTT. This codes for CATSQTGLTDTQYF.

CDR3 protein: CATSRAGLEQPQHF. The CDR3, as DNA: TGTGCCACCAGCAGGGCAGGGTTGGAACAGCCCCAGCATTTT. The chain has TRBV15 and TRBJ1-5, with a possible D match to TRBD1 (5 bases). V shed 3 bases and J shed 7 bases, with 13 bases lying between them. Germline-derived CDR1 and CDR2 are LNHNV and YYDKDF (reference sequence). The CDR3 contains 14 residues. Supplemented by reference TRBV15 and TRBJ1-5, the full variable domain reads DAMVIQNPRYQVTQFGKPVTLSCSQTLNHNVMYWYQQKSSQAPKLLFHYYDKDFNNEADTPDNFQSRRPNTSFCFLDIRSPGLGDTAMYLCATSRAGLEQPQHFGDGTRLSIL.

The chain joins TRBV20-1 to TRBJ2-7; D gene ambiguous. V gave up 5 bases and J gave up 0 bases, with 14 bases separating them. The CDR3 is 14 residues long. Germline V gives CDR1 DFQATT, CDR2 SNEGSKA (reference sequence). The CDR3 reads CSAASRESSYEQYF. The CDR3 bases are TGCAGTGCTGCATCTAGAGAAAGCTCCTACGAGCAGTACTTC.

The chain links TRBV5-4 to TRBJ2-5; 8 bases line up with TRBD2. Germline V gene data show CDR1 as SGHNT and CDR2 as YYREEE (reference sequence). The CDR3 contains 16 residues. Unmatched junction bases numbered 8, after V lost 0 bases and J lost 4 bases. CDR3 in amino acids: CASSLGPAGAGETQYF. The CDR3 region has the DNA TGTGCCAGCAGCTTGGGCCCAGCGGGGGCGGGAGAGACCCAGTACTTC. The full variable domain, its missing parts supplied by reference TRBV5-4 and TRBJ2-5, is ETGVTQSPTHLIKTRGQQVTLRCSSQSGHNTVSWYQQALGQGPQFIFQYYREEENGRGNFPPRFSGLQFPNYSSELNVNALELDDSALYLCASSLGPAGAGETQYFGPGTRLLVL.

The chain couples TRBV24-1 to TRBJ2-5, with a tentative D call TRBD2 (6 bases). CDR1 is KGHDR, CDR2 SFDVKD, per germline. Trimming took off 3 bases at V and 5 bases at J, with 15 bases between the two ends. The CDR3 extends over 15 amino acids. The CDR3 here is CATSDRASGWETQYF. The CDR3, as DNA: TGTGCCACCAGTGATCGGGCCAGCGGGTGGGAGACCCAGTACTTC.

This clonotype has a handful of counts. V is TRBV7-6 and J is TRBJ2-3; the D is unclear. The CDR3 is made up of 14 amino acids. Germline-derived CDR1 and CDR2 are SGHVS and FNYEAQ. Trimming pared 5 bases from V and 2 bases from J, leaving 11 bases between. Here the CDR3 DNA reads TGTGCCAGCAGCCCACACGGAAACACAGATACGCAGTATTTT. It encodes CASSPHGNTDTQYF.

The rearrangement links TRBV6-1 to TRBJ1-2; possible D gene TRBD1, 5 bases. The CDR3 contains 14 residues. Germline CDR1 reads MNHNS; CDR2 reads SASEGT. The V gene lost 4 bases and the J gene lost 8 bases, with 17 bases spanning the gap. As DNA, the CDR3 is TGTGCCAGCAGTGGGCGGGGACCTCAAGGAGGCTACACCTTC. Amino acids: CASSGRGPQGGYTF.